This TCR beta chain came from a study of blood T cell repertoires in COVID-19 (TCRdb year 2020). At the level of the whole study: Samples covering the acute and convalescent phases of COVID-19 were provided by collaborators in the United States, Italy and Spain. A freely available public database, intended as a resource for researchers studying the immune response to SARS-CoV-2, is where the repertoires were released. The dataset comprised deeply sampled blood TCRbeta repertoires from subjects exposed to, actively infected with, or recovered from COVID-19. The sample metadata nearly always contained a de-identified subject ID, COVID-19 status, age in years and sex. Where available, HLA class I and class II types were taken from metadata supplied by the sample provider and were not determined by assay-based typing. The material from the prospective study consisted of cDNA or gDNA derived from T cells, B-cell-depleted T cells, or PBMCs. Samples came from the ongoing ImmuneRACE study (first 160 participants) plus 1,254 subjects from 6 global collaborators. Points the paper makes about the study in general: The amount of clinical and demographic metadata varied by source and participant and was provided uncurated.

Each collaborating institution followed its own protocols to collect whole blood in K2EDTA tubes. Collaborator samples were shipped for TCRbeta analysis as frozen whole blood, isolated PBMCs, or DNA extracted from either sample type. TCRbeta CDR3 regions were amplified from genomic DNA by means of the immunoSEQ Assay, a bias-controlled multiplex PCR. The source study handled its data this way. The number of nucleated cells in each sample was estimated by amplification of reference gene primers within the assay. To quantify the absolute abundance of each unique TCRbeta CDR3 rearrangement, sequence reads were collapsed and filtered. For each sample, productive Simpson clonality was calculated as the square root of Simpson's diversity index over productive rearrangements. TCRdb retrieved this table from immuneACCESS and kept in-frame rearrangements only. Not all clones are present; in checked studies, unresolved V genes account for under half, and no reason is known for the remainder. V and J calls and clone size come straight from that table; D and trimming were deduced from the DNA. Counted in this sample were 200,000 to 300,000 clones; roughly 81% of them appeared once. More than 4% of the sample comes from the top ten.

The CDR3 spans 10 residues, from the cysteine through the phenylalanine. Only CDR3 DNA remains: 30 bases, in frame from the first base. Comments on this clone: Its antigen target is currently unknown. Its ends do not fully match the called genes, so a read error is possible.

This sequence originates from a man aged 45-65 years with acute or convalescent COVID-19. The material sequenced was peripheral blood. The chain links TRBV12-3 or TRBV12-4 with TRBJ1-4, with 7 junctional bases fitting TRBD1. The nucleotides are TGTGCCAGCAGTGGACCGGGACAGAGCTTT. Translated, this is CASSGPGQSF.